This T cell receptor beta chain appears in the sequencing data of a study of T cell repertoires in cytomegalovirus infection. For the study at large: Carrying CMV and the relevant HLA type showed in public TCR beta signatures. Study findings and constraints: The study found HLA-C-restricted CMV-specific TCR beta clonotypes dominating the ex vivo response. Summed frequency of shared TCR beta families picked out CMV carriers who also had the relevant HLA.

In regard to this clonotype: Its antigen is undetermined.

The CDR3 extends over 13 amino acids. V was pared by 6 bases and J by 8 bases, with 7 bases of the junction left unmatched. Germline V gene sequence: CDR1 MNHEY, CDR2 SVGAGI. TCRdb ran MiXCR on the reads and lists one entry per CDR3 protein. The sample has about 250,000 distinct CDR3 sequences; over 15% are singletons. Material: CD8+ T cells from PBMCs. The receptor comes from a human donor in good health (CMV status not recorded). Some clones in this sample may be carry-over from other donors' samples. The chain carries TRBV6-5 and TRBJ1-2, with 9 bases fitting TRBD1. As DNA, the CDR3 is TGTGCCAGCAGAGCCGGGACAGGGAGAGGCTACACCTTC. Translating it yields CASRAGTGRGYTF.